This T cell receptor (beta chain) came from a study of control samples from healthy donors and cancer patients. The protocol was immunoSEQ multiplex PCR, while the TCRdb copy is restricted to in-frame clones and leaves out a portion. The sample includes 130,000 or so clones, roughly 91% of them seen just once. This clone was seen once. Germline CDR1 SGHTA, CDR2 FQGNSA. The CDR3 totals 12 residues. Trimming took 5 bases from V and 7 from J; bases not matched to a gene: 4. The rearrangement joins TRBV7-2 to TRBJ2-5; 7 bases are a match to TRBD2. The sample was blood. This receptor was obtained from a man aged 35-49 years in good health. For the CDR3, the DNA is TGTGCCAGCAGCGCAGGGAGGGGGACCCAGTACTTC. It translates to CASSAGRGTQYF.